Listed here are 23 T cell receptor beta chains from one sample, sequenced in a study of shared clonotypes between healthy human individuals (dated by TCRdb to between 2020 and 2021). The method was the immunoSEQ multiplex PCR assay. Entries here come from immuneACCESS through TCRdb and include only in-frame sequences with V and J called. Some clones fail to appear in such tables; in the studies checked, an unresolved V gene covers under half of the shortfall, and the cause of the remainder is unknown. The table for this sample lists around 1,000,000 clones; approximately 77% of them were counted only once. The ten largest make up approximately 0.9% of the sample. The sequenced sample was memory CD4+ T cells from PBMCs. The cell subset or site label on this specimen signifies: CD45RA-negative fraction. Source of these receptors: a man aged 18 to 30 in good health. Some clones in this sample may be carry-over from other donors' samples.

V and J are TRBV7-9 and TRBJ1-6; D is ambiguous. Trimming removed 1 base from V and 7 bases from J, with 8 bases in between. The germline V gene has CDR1 SEHNR and CDR2 FQNEAQ (reference sequence). The length of the CDR3 is 14 residues. CDR3 amino acids: CASSLDSSNSPLHF. The CDR3 nucleotides read TGTGCCAGCAGCTTAGATTCTAGCAATTCACCCCTCCACTTT.

The chain is built from TRBV5-6 and TRBJ1-2, with TRBD1 matching 7 bases. Germline CDR1 reads SGHDT; CDR2 reads YYEEEE. The CDR3 runs to 15 residues. V was clipped by 2 bases and J by 3 bases; unmatched bases: 7. The CDR3 coding sequence is TGTGCCAGCAGCTTCAGTCCTACAGGGGACTATGGCTACACCTTC. As protein: CASSFSPTGDYGYTF.

The V call is TRBV7-8, the J call TRBJ1-2, with 9 bases lining up with TRBD1. V lost 5 bases to trimming and J lost 6 bases; unmatched junction nucleotides: 4. This CDR3 is built from 13 residues. CDR1 is SGHVS, CDR2 FQNEAQ, per germline. CDR3 in amino acids: CASSMGQGHGYTF. Written as DNA, the CDR3 is TGTGCCAGCAGCATGGGACAGGGCCATGGCTACACCTTC.

The chain recombines TRBV28 with TRBJ2-5; either TRBD1 or TRBD2 may fit D (6 bases each). Between the trimmed V and J ends, which lost 2 bases and 4 bases, there was a span of 14 bases. Germline CDR1 is MDHEN and CDR2 is SYDVKM. CDR3 length equals 15 residues. DNA of the CDR3: TGTGCCAGCAGTTTAGGGGGCGCCGGGGGAGAGACCCAGTACTTC. It codes for CASSLGGAGGETQYF.

The genes are TRBV28 and TRBJ2-6; unclear D gene. Germline-derived CDR1 and CDR2 are MDHEN and SYDVKM. There are 16 residues in the CDR3. Trimming took off 6 bases at V and 0 bases at J, with 12 bases between the two ends. CDR3 nucleotides: TGTGCCAGCAGCCGAAAACGGAACTCTGGGGCCAACGTCCTGACTTTC. Translation gives CASSRKRNSGANVLTF.

This clone was picked up a small number of times. V usage is TRBV6-1 and J usage is TRBJ2-2; D may be TRBD2 (6 bases). Germline values: CDR1 MNHNS, CDR2 SASEGT. V lost 6 bases and J lost 1, with 9 bases in between. The CDR3 runs 14 residues. The CDR3: CASRMGLNTGELFF. In DNA form, the CDR3 reads TGTGCCAGCAGGATGGGACTGAACACCGGGGAGCTGTTTTTT.

V is TRBV2 and J is TRBJ2-1, with 12 nucleotides matching TRBD2. The V segment lost 1 base and the J segment 1 base; nucleotides outside the gene matches: 5. The CDR3 has 18 residues. Germline CDR1 SNHLY, CDR2 FYNNEI. DNA of the CDR3: TGTGCCAGCAGTGAAGGGTCACTAGCGGGAGGTTCCTACAATGAGCAGTTCTTC. This codes for CASSEGSLAGGSYNEQFF.

This clone was detected a few times. The chain links TRBV28 to TRBJ1-5; D is unclear. Trimming took 5 bases from V and 0 from J, leaving 8 bases between them. Germline V CDR1 and CDR2: MDHEN, SYDVKM. The CDR3 contains 14 residues. The DNA of the CDR3 is TGTGCCAGCAGTAGTTTGGGTAGCAATCAGCCCCAGCATTTT. This encodes CASSSLGSNQPQHF.

The chain uses TRBV19 and TRBJ2-3; TRBD2 matches at 7 bases. V was pared by 3 bases and J by 1 base, with 10 bases of the junction left unmatched. This CDR3 is built from 17 residues. The germline gives CDR1 LNHDA, CDR2 SQIVND (reference sequence). In DNA form, the CDR3 reads TGTGCCAGTAGTATGCCGGGTGTGGGGAGGGGCACAGATACGCAGTATTTT. It codes for CASSMPGVGRGTDTQYF.

The J gene is TRBJ2-3, the V gene TRBV4-1; the D gene is possibly TRBD2 (6 bases). Germline CDR1 is MGHRA and CDR2 is YSYEKL. V lost 0 bases and J lost 0, with 19 bases in between. CDR3 length equals 19 residues. The CDR3 reads CASSQDGIRGDTSTDTQYF. The CDR3 nucleotides are TGCGCCAGCAGCCAAGATGGGATCCGCGGGGATACTAGCACAGATACGCAGTATTTT.

The CDR3 protein is CASSLTGTTHNEQFF. DNA for the CDR3: TGTGCCAGCAGCTTAACAGGGACCACCCACAATGAGCAGTTCTTC. V is TRBV7-3 and J is TRBJ2-1; D possibly matches TRBD1 or TRBD2 (5 bases each). V lost 0 bases, J lost 5 bases, and 11 bases lay in between. Per germline, CDR1 SGHTA and CDR2 FQGTGA. The CDR3 extends over 15 amino acids.

In its sample, this clone was seen once. The chain combines TRBV28 with TRBJ2-3; D is possibly TRBD1 or TRBD2 (5 bases each). The CDR3 consists of 15 residues. V was cut by 2 bases and J by 2 bases, with 11 bases left in between. Germline CDR1 reads MDHEN; CDR2 reads SYDVKM. The CDR3: CASSLTGTNTDTQYF. The DNA of the CDR3 is TGTGCCAGCAGTTTAACCGGGACCAACACAGATACGCAGTATTTT.

This clone was seen more than once but under ten times. The V call is TRBV4-1, the J call TRBJ1-5, with TRBD1 identical over 7 bases. The CDR3 sequence is 15 residues long. J gave up 1 base and V 4 bases, and 4 bases lay outside the gene matches. Per germline, CDR1 MGHRA and CDR2 YSYEKL. The CDR3 spells CASSRSGGSNQPQHF. DNA for the CDR3: TGCGCCAGCAGCCGATCAGGGGGGAGCAATCAGCCCCAGCATTTT.

V gene TRBV28 combines with J gene TRBJ1-5; TRBD1 might be the D (6 bases). Trimming removed 6 bases from V and 3 bases from J, with 21 bases in between. CDR3 size: 17 residues. Germline CDR1 and CDR2: MDHEN and SYDVKM. The CDR3, as DNA: TGTGCCAGCAGACCAGGGACAACCGGGAACCTCAATCAGCCCCAGCATTTT. Translated: CASRPGTTGNLNQPQHF.

The chain uses TRBV29-1 and TRBJ1-1; a possible D gene is TRBD1 (5 bases). Between the trimmed V and J ends, which lost 0 bases and 4 bases, there was a span of 33 bases. This CDR3 is built from 21 residues. CDR1 and CDR2 (germline): SQVTM, ANQGSEA. CDR3 loop: CSVEDRPLPQGTVGWGTEAFF. The CDR3, as DNA: TGCAGCGTTGAAGATCGCCCTCTCCCTCAGGGAACGGTTGGTTGGGGCACTGAAGCTTTCTTT.

CDR3: CASSQEAGTGRTEAFF. As DNA, the CDR3 is TGCGCCAGCAGCCAAGAGGCGGGGACAGGGAGGACTGAAGCTTTCTTT. The chain carries TRBV4-1 and TRBJ1-1; 9 nucleotides align to TRBD1. V was pared by 0 bases and J by 5 bases, with 7 bases of the junction left unmatched. The germline V gene encodes CDR1 MGHRA and CDR2 YSYEKL. This CDR3 is built from 16 residues.

The chain couples TRBV5-1 to TRBJ2-7, with 7 bases fitting TRBD1. This CDR3 region has 15 residues. The germline gives CDR1 SGHRS, CDR2 YFSETQ. The V segment lost 0 bases and the J segment 3 bases; nucleotides outside the gene matches: 6. CDR3 nucleotides: TGCGCCAGCAGCTTGGGCCCGGGACAGAGCTACGAGCAGTACTTC. Translated: CASSLGPGQSYEQYF.

The chain is built from TRBV18 and TRBJ1-5, with 7 positions matching TRBD1. The CDR3 is made up of 14 amino acids. V lost 3 bases and J lost 9; bases outside the gene matches: 8. Germline V gene sequence: CDR1 KGHSH, CDR2 LQKENI. CDR3 DNA: TGTGCCAGCTCACCTACAGGGGAAGTAGGGCCCCAGCATTTT. Translating gives CASSPTGEVGPQHF. The complete variable domain, with remaining parts taken from reference TRBV18 and TRBJ1-5, reads NAGVMQNPRHLVRRRGQEARLRCSPMKGHSHVYWYRQLPEEGLKFMVYLQKENIIDESGMPKERFSAEFPKEGPSILRIQQVVRGDSAAYFCASSPTGEVGPQHFGDGTRLSIL.

This clone has just one count. V and J are TRBV2 and TRBJ2-7; D call uncertain. Germline-derived CDR1 and CDR2 are SNHLY and FYNNEI. V gave up 7 bases and J gave up 0 bases, with 25 bases separating them. CDR3 length: 18 amino acids. The CDR3 region has the DNA TGTGCCAGCACCCCCCTTTTTTCGGTGGACGTAATCTCCTACGAGCAGTACTTC. It yields the protein CASTPLFSVDVISYEQYF.

The chain is built from TRBV15 and TRBJ2-1; D gene uncertain. V lost 1 base and J lost 0, with 7 bases in between. Germline values: CDR1 LNHNV, CDR2 YYDKDF (reference sequence). The CDR3 covers 15 residues. DNA of the CDR3: TGTGCCACCAGCAGAGTAAAGAGCTCCTACAATGAGCAGTTCTTC. Translation gives CATSRVKSSYNEQFF.

Here the CDR3 DNA reads TGTGCCAGCAGCTTACGTGTGATAGGGGCAGGGGGCCGTGGCTACACCTTC. Protein: CASSLRVIGAGGRGYTF. This chain joins TRBV7-2 and TRBJ1-2; the match to TRBD1 covers 8 bases. The CDR3 has 17 amino acids. Per the germline V gene, CDR1 is SGHTA and CDR2 is FQGNSA. Trimming cost V 2 bases and J 7 bases; bases outside gene matches: 15.

The chain recombines TRBV7-9 with TRBJ2-3; TRBD1 matches at 9 bases. The CDR3 is made up of 15 amino acids. Looked up from germline, CDR1 is SEHNR and CDR2 is FQNEAQ (reference sequence). The junction had 9 bases not matched to a gene; V was cut back by 1 base and J by 10 bases. CDR3 sequence: CASSLDRDRDVAQYF. The CDR3 region has the DNA TGTGCCAGCAGCTTAGACAGGGACAGGGATGTGGCGCAGTATTTT.

Worth noting for this clone: In the same sample, other DNA sequences code for this CDR3. This chain joins TRBV7-9 and TRBJ2-7; perhaps D is TRBD1 or TRBD2 (6 bases each). This CDR3 contains 13 residues. The germline V gene has CDR1 SEHNR and CDR2 FQNEAQ (reference sequence). The V end lost 0 bases, the J end lost 6 bases, and 9 bases lay between the germline ends. CDR3 residues: CASSLAGGGEQYF. DNA for the CDR3: TGTGCCAGCAGCTTAGCGGGGGGCGGCGAGCAGTACTTC.